The present T cell receptor (beta chain) was sequenced within a study of blood T cell repertoires in COVID-19. Germline V gene sequence: CDR1 SEHNR, CDR2 FQNEAQ (reference sequence). V was clipped by 0 bases and J by 4 bases; unmatched bases: 3. This CDR3 region has 14 residues. Sequencing was performed with immunoSEQ multiplex PCR; in TCRdb, only in-frame clones are kept and a portion is missing. The profile shows some 320,000 clones, 85% of them singletons. The chain combines TRBV7-9 with TRBJ2-7, with TRBD1 matching over 7 bases. This sequence originates from a woman aged 25-40 years who had been exposed to COVID-19. Material: PBMCs or T cells enriched from blood (not recorded which). CDR3 bases: TGTGCCAGCAGCTTAGCGCAGGGGGTTTACGAGCAGTACTTC. Translation gives CASSLAQGVYEQYF.